This T cell receptor beta chain came from a study of cytomegalovirus exposure and HLA in healthy donors. This clone was counted only a few times. Antigen specificity is unknown. General study points: Later analysis demonstrated an association between a missense DCLRE1C variant and TCR beta V- and J-gene trimming.

This PCR relied on a set of 60 Vbeta primers and 13 Jbeta primers. Data came from immunoSEQ multiplex PCR; TCRdb stores just in-frame clones and leaves some out. The repertoire includes 200,000 to 250,000 clones, approximately 80% of them detected once, and just under 3% sits in the top ten. Unmatched junction bases numbered 10, after V lost 3 bases and J lost 5 bases. The CDR3 loop spans 16 amino acids. Germline V CDR1 and CDR2: KGHSH, LQKENI. Sequencing was done on a sample of PBMCs. The TCR was taken from a woman in her twenties or thirties in good health and CMV-seronegative. The rearrangement joins TRBV18 to TRBJ2-1; TRBD2 matches 7 bases. The CDR3 reads CASSPTRWGGDNEQFF. Written as DNA, the CDR3 is TGTGCCAGCTCACCGACTAGATGGGGGGGAGACAATGAGCAGTTCTTC.